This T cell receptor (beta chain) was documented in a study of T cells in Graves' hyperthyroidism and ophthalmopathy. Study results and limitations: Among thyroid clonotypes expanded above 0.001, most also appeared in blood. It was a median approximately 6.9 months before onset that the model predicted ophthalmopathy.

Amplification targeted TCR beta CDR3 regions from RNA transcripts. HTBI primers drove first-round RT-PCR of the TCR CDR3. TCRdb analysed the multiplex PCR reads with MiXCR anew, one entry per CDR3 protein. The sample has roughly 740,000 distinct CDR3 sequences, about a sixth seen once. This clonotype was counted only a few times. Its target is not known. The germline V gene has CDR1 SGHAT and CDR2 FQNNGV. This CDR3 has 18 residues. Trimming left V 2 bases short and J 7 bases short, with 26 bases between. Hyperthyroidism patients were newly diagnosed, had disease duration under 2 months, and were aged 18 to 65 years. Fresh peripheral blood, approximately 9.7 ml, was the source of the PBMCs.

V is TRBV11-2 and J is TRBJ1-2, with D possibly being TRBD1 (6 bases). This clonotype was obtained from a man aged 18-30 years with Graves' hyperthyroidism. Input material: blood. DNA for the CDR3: TGTGCCAGCAGCTTAAACCCCTCTTCGTATTACGGGGGCGGTGGCTACACCTTC. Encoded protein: CASSLNPSSYYGGGGYTF.